This passage covers 26 T cell receptor beta chains from one sample sequenced in a study of shared clonotypes between healthy human individuals. Sequencing used immunoSEQ multiplex PCR; TCRdb keeps in-frame clones, though not all of them. The sample holds 2,500,000 or so clones; 80% to 95% are singletons and the top ten take around 0.35%. The sample was naive CD4+ T cells from PBMCs. The subset: CD45RA+ positively selected. These receptors originate from a man in his late teens or twenties in good health. Some clones in this sample may be carry-over from other donors' samples.

This chain connects TRBV27 to TRBJ2-1; D assignment may be TRBD1 or TRBD2 (5 bases each). CDR3 size: 17 residues. The germline CDR1 and CDR2 sequences are MNHEY and SMNVEV (reference sequence). The germline V and J ends were trimmed by 1 base and 4 bases, with 17 bases remaining between them. CDR3 amino acids: CASSLYLFGDAYNEQFF. The CDR3 DNA reads TGTGCCAGCAGTTTATACTTGTTCGGGGACGCTTACAATGAGCAGTTCTTC.

The CDR3: CASSEANWATGELFF. In DNA form, the CDR3 reads TGTGCCAGCAGCGAGGCGAACTGGGCAACCGGGGAGCTGTTTTTT. V usage is TRBV9 and J usage is TRBJ2-2; D unclear. CDR1 is SGDLS, CDR2 YYNGEE, per germline. Trimming shortened V by 3 bases and J by 5 bases, and 14 bases separated the two germline ends. The CDR3 spans 15 residues. The whole variable domain, filled in from reference TRBV9 and TRBJ2-2, reads DSGVTQTPKHLITATGQRVTLRCSPRSGDLSVYWYQQSLDQGLQFLIQYYNGEERAKGNILERFSAQQFPDLHSELNLSSLELGDSALYFCASSEANWATGELFFGEGSRLTVL.

This clone has only one observation. V and J are TRBV19 and TRBJ2-3; D is tentatively TRBD1 or TRBD2 (5 bases each). Trimming stripped 8 bases from V and 6 bases from J, with 21 bases between. The CDR3 totals 15 residues. Per germline, CDR1 LNHDA and CDR2 SQIVND (reference sequence). CDR3 nucleotides: TGTGCCAGTGGAAGTGGGGGACGCAGGTCGGATACGCAGTATTTT. Amino acids: CASGSGGRRSDTQYF.

This sequence joins TRBV9 and TRBJ2-7; the D gene is possibly TRBD2 (5 bases). CDR3 length equals 15 residues. The germline CDR1 and CDR2 sequences are SGDLS and YYNGEE. With 3 bases removed from V and 4 bases from J, the gap between germline ends came to 17 bases. The CDR3 nucleotides are TGTGCCAGCAGCGGACCCCGGGATCAGTATTACGAGCAGTACTTC. This translates into CASSGPRDQYYEQYF.

For this clone: Different DNA sequences within this sample yield the same CDR3. The gene calls are TRBV30 and TRBJ1-2; weak D call: TRBD1 (6 bases). V gave up 0 bases and J gave up 4 bases, with 9 bases separating them. The CDR3 has 13 amino acids. Per germline, CDR1 GTSNPN and CDR2 SVGIG (reference sequence). CDR3 region: CAWSVQGGYGYTF. As DNA, the CDR3 is TGTGCCTGGAGTGTACAGGGAGGCTATGGCTACACCTTC.

The chain combines TRBV18 with TRBJ2-7; 8 nucleotides line up with TRBD1. The CDR3 has 19 residues. Germline V gene lookup returns CDR1 KGHSH and CDR2 LQKENI. Unmatched junction bases numbered 15, after V lost 2 bases and J lost 0 bases. The CDR3 is CASSPRDRPDSISSYEQYF. The CDR3 bases are TGTGCCAGCTCACCAAGGGACAGGCCCGACTCAATTAGCTCCTACGAGCAGTACTTC.

This chain connects TRBV4-1 to TRBJ2-3; D ambiguous. This CDR3 comprises 15 residues. Trimming cost V 4 bases and J 4 bases, with 15 bases left between them. Germline CDR1 and CDR2: MGHRA and YSYEKL. The CDR3 protein is CASSPLWPGPDTQYF. The CDR3 DNA follows: TGCGCCAGCAGCCCTCTTTGGCCTGGGCCAGATACGCAGTATTTT.

V and J are TRBV7-2 and TRBJ1-2, with 9 nucleotides matching TRBD1. The V and J ends lost 5 bases and 7 bases, in that order; junction bases with no gene match: 8. The germline V gene has CDR1 SGHTA and CDR2 FQGNSA. CDR3 size: 14 residues. CDR3 sequence: CASSARDRVRGYTF. CDR3 DNA sequence: TGTGCCAGCAGCGCCCGGGACAGGGTCCGTGGCTACACCTTC.

This chain uses TRBV28 with TRBJ1-5; D gene uncertain. This CDR3 has 17 residues. Deletions cut 5 bases from V and 0 bases from J, with 17 bases between. The germline V gene has CDR1 MDHEN and CDR2 SYDVKM. CDR3 DNA: TGTGCCAGCAGTCGCGGCGTGGACCGGAATAGCAATCAGCCCCAGCATTTT. Translating gives CASSRGVDRNSNQPQHF.

V and J are TRBV6-5 and TRBJ2-5; D may be TRBD1 (6 bases). The CDR3 extends over 13 amino acids. The germline V gene has CDR1 MNHEY and CDR2 SVGAGI. V was clipped by 11 bases and J by 5 bases, with 18 bases between them. The chain's CDR3 is CASRRGARETQYF. DNA of the CDR3: TGTGCCTCACGCAGGGGCGCACGGGAGACCCAGTACTTC.

The chain joins TRBV28 to TRBJ2-1; D is perhaps TRBD2 (6 bases). V was pared by 4 bases and J by 1 base, with 14 bases between. Per the germline V gene, CDR1 is MDHEN and CDR2 is SYDVKM. This CDR3 region has 16 residues. The chain's CDR3 is CASSSGRSGSYNEQFF. The CDR3, as DNA: TGTGCCAGCAGTTCGGGGAGGAGCGGGTCCTACAATGAGCAGTTCTTC.

The rearrangement uses TRBV12-5 and TRBJ2-1, with 7 nucleotides matching TRBD2. CDR1 LGHNT and CDR2 FRNRAP come from the germline V gene. The CDR3 length is 15 residues. V lost 3 bases and J lost 0; bases outside the gene matches: 2. As DNA, the CDR3 is TGTGCTAGTGGTTTCGGCGGGAGCTCCTACAATGAGCAGTTCTTC. Amino acid sequence: CASGFGGSSYNEQFF.

This clone was seen a single time. The chain employs TRBV11-1 and TRBJ2-2; D remains unclear. This CDR3 is 15 amino acids long. The germline CDR1 and CDR2 sequences are SGHAT and FQDESV (reference sequence). V shed 5 bases and J shed 2 bases, with 12 bases lying between them. CDR3: CASSVPGANTGELFF. CDR3 coding DNA: TGTGCCAGCAGCGTACCCGGAGCAAACACCGGGGAGCTGTTTTTT.

This chain connects TRBV5-8 to TRBJ2-7; 7 nucleotides align to TRBD2. This CDR3 has 16 amino acids. From germline, CDR1 is SGHTS and CDR2 YDEGEE. The V gene end was trimmed by 4 bases and the J gene end by 2 bases; junction bases not matched to a gene: 12. The CDR3 protein is CASSPPGGGTPYEQYF. Written as DNA, the CDR3 is TGTGCCAGCAGCCCCCCCGGGGGAGGGACCCCCTACGAGCAGTACTTC.

The chain recombines TRBV19 with TRBJ2-1; TRBD2 matches 14 bases. The CDR3 loop spans 18 amino acids. The ends lost 4 bases at V and 8 bases at J; junction bases unmatched: 13. Germline loops: CDR1 LNHDA, CDR2 SQIVND (reference sequence). This chain's CDR3 is CASSTQGTSGRFMDEQFF. CDR3 bases: TGTGCCAGTAGTACCCAAGGGACTAGCGGGAGATTCATGGATGAGCAGTTCTTC.

A word on this clone: The junction does not match germline at one end; this may be a read error. V is TRBV4-1 and J is TRBJ2-5, with TRBD1 matching over 9 bases. Germline V lookup: CDR1 MGHRA, CDR2 YSYEKL. This CDR3 is 15 amino acids long. The CDR3 region has the DNA TGCGCCAGCAGCCAAGATGTCAGGACAGGGGAGACCCGGTACTTC. Translation: CASSQDVRTGETRYF.

On this clone itself: Other DNA sequences in the sample encode the same CDR3. The CDR3 loop is CASSTQGYQPQHF. In nucleotides, the CDR3 is TGTGCCAGCAGTACCCAGGGGTATCAGCCCCAGCATTTT. V gene TRBV27 combines with J gene TRBJ1-5, with D perhaps TRBD1 (6 bases). Germline CDR1 reads MNHEY; CDR2 reads SMNVEV (reference sequence). There are 13 residues in the CDR3. The germline V and J ends were trimmed by 5 bases and 5 bases, with 10 bases remaining between them.

The rearrangement uses TRBV5-1 and TRBJ2-3; D remains unclear. The germline V gene has CDR1 SGHRS and CDR2 YFSETQ. The CDR3 has 15 amino acids. Trimming took 4 bases from V and 0 from J, leaving 12 bases between them. The CDR3 sequence: CASSPLGDSTDTQYF. The CDR3 DNA follows: TGCGCCAGCAGCCCATTAGGCGACAGCACAGATACGCAGTATTTT. Full variable domain (outside the CDR3, taken from reference TRBV5-1 and TRBJ2-3): KAGVTQTPRYLIKTRGQQVTLSCSPISGHRSVSWYQQTPGQGLQFLFEYFSETQRNKGNFPGRFSGRQFSNSRSEMNVSTLELGDSALYLCASSPLGDSTDTQYFGPGTRLTVL.

This chain's CDR3 is CASRVQGTDTQYF. For the CDR3, the DNA is TGTGCCAGCAGAGTACAGGGGACAGATACGCAGTATTTT. The V gene is TRBV28, the J gene TRBJ2-3, with TRBD1 matching over 7 bases. V gave up 6 bases and J gave up 3 bases; unmatched junction bases: 3. The CDR3 is made up of 13 amino acids. Germline CDR1 MDHEN, CDR2 SYDVKM.

The chain recombines TRBV9 with TRBJ2-3; D possibly matches TRBD1 or TRBD2 (5 bases each). V lost 0 bases and J lost 2, with 10 bases in between. The CDR3 loop spans 15 amino acids. Germline lookup yields CDR1 SGDLS and CDR2 YYNGEE. CDR3 sequence reads: CASSVAPGPTDTQYF. In DNA form, the CDR3 reads TGTGCCAGCAGCGTAGCCCCGGGGCCCACAGATACGCAGTATTTT. Together with reference TRBV9 and TRBJ2-3, the CDR3 gives the full variable domain: DSGVTQTPKHLITATGQRVTLRCSPRSGDLSVYWYQQSLDQGLQFLIQYYNGEERAKGNILERFSAQQFPDLHSELNLSSLELGDSALYFCASSVAPGPTDTQYFGPGTRLTVL.

The chain recombines TRBV5-1 with TRBJ2-5, with D possibly TRBD2 on 5 matching bases. Trimming took 2 bases from V and 5 from J, leaving 10 bases between them. The CDR3 length is 13 residues. Germline assignment: CDR1 SGHRS and CDR2 YFSETQ. The CDR3 DNA reads as TGCGCCAGCAGCTTCCACCCGGGGGAGACCCAGTACTTC. Encoded protein: CASSFHPGETQYF.

J is TRBJ2-5 and V is TRBV28; 9 bases line up with TRBD2. From germline, CDR1 is MDHEN and CDR2 SYDVKM. The CDR3 is 13 residues long. The CDR3 here is CASFSGSIETQYF. The CDR3 DNA reads TGTGCTTCTTTTAGCGGGAGTATTGAGACCCAGTACTTC.

This chain links TRBV19 with TRBJ2-1; TRBD1 or TRBD2 may be the D gene (5 bases each). CDR1 is LNHDA, CDR2 SQIVND, per germline (reference sequence). The CDR3 spans 15 residues. V lost 8 bases and J 2 bases, leaving 16 bases between the germline ends. Here the CDR3 reads CASGDGPHPYNEQFF. In nucleotides, the CDR3 is TGTGCCAGTGGGGACGGACCGCATCCCTACAATGAGCAGTTCTTC.

The V call is TRBV6-5, the J call TRBJ2-1, with D possibly matching TRBD2 (6 bases). Trimming left V 6 bases short and J 10 bases short, with 16 bases between. From germline, CDR1 is MNHEY and CDR2 SVGAGI. This CDR3 region has 13 residues. The chain's CDR3 is CASSRSGLWEQFF. DNA of the CDR3: TGTGCCAGCAGCCGCTCGGGACTCTGGGAGCAGTTCTTC.

This chain links TRBV4-1 with TRBJ2-1; 11 bases match TRBD2. This CDR3 has 16 residues. Germline V CDR1 and CDR2: MGHRA, YSYEKL. Losses at the gene ends were 4 bases for V and 3 bases for J; bases not matched to a gene: 5. The CDR3, as DNA: TGCGCCAGCAGCCGTCTAGCGGGAGGAGGCTACAATGAGCAGTTCTTC. It specifies CASSRLAGGGYNEQFF.

The rearrangement joins TRBV4-1 to TRBJ1-1; 8 nucleotides align to TRBD1. The CDR3 runs to 16 residues. V trimming: 3 bases; J trimming: 1 base; junction bases outside the gene matches: 7. CDR1 and CDR2 (germline): MGHRA, YSYEKL. The CDR3 sequence: CASSHEGDRRNTEAFF. In DNA form, the CDR3 reads TGCGCCAGCAGCCACGAGGGGGACAGGAGGAACACTGAAGCTTTCTTT.